The T cell receptor (beta chain) described here comes from a study of neurological immune-mediated disorders. In the study overall: Among the 34 patients with multiple sclerosis, roughly 31 were relapsing-remitting, while 3 were secondary progressive.

Deletions cut 2 bases from V and 0 bases from J, with 11 bases between. The germline V gene encodes CDR1 DFQATT and CDR2 SNEGSKA (reference sequence). The CDR3 sequence is 15 residues long. cDNA synthesis was performed by 5'RACE with 10-nucleotide random UMIs. TCRdb passed the 5' RACE reads through MiXCR, listing each CDR3 protein once. Here the sample spans tens of thousands of distinct CDR3 sequences, approximately 6% being singletons. The sample's time point: longitudinal time-point 2. This clonotype was observed many times. The sequenced sample consisted of PBMCs. The receptor was derived from an older woman with multiple sclerosis. This chain uses TRBV20-1 with TRBJ2-4, with a weak D call TRBD1 (5 bases). The chain's CDR3 is CSARRQGLAKNIQYF. CDR3 nucleotide sequence: TGCAGTGCTAGAAGGCAGGGATTAGCCAAAAACATTCAGTACTTC.